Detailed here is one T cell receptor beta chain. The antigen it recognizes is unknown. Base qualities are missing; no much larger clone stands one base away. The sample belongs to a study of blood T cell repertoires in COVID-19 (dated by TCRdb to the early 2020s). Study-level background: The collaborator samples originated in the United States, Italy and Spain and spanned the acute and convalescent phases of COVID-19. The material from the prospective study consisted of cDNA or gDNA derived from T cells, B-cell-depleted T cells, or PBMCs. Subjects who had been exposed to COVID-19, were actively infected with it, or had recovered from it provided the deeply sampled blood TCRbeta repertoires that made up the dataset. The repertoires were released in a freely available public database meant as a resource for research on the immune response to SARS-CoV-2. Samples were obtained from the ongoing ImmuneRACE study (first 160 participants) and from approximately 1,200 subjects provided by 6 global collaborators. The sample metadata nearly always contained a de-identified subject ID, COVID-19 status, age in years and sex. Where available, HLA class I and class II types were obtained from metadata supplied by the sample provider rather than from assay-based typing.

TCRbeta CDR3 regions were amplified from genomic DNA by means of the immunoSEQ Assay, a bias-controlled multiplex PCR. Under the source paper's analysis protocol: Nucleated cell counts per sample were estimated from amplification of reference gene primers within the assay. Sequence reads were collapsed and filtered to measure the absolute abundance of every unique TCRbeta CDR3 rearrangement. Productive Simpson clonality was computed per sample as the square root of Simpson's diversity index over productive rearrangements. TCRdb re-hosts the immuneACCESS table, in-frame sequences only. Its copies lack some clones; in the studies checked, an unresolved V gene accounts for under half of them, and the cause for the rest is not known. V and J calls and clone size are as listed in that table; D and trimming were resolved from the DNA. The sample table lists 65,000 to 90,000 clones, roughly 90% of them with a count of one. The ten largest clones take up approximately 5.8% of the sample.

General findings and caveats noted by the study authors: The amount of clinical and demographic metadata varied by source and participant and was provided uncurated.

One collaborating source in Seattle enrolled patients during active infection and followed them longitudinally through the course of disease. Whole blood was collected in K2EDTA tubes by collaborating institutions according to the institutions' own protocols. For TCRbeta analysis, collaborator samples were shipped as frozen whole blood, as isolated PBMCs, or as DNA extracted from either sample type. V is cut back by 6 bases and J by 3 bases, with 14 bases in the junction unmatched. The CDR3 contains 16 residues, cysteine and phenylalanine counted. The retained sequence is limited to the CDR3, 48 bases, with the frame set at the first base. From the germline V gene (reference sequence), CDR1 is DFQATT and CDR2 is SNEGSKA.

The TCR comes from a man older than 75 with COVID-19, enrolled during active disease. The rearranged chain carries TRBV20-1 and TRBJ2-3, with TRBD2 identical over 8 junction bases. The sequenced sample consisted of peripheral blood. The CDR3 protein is CSASGLSGAGTDTQYF. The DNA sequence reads TGCAGTGCCAGTGGCCTTAGCGGGGCGGGGACAGATACGCAGTATTTT.